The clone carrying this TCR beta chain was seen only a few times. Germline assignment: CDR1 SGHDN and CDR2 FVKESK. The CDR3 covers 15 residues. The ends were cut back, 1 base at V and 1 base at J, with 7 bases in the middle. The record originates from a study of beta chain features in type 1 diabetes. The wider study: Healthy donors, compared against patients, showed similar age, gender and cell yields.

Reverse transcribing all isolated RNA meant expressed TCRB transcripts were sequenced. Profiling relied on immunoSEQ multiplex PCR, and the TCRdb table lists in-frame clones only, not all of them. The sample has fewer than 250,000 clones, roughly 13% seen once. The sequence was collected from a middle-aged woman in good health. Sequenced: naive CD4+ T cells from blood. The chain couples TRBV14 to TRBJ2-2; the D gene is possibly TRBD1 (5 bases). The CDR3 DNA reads TGTGCCAGCAGCCAAGTCAGGGAGAACACCGGGGAGCTGTTTTTT. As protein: CASSQVRENTGELFF. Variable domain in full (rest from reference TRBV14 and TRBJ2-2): EAGVTQFPSHSVIEKGQTVTLRCDPISGHDNLYWYRRVMGKEIKFLLHFVKESKQDESGMPNNRFLAERTGGTYSTLKVQPAELEDSGVYFCASSQVRENTGELFFGEGSRLTVL.